This T cell receptor (beta chain) was documented in a study of beta chain features in type 1 diabetes. Germline loops: CDR1 MNHEY, CDR2 SVGAGI. V lost 2 bases to trimming and J lost 2 bases, with 10 bases between them. The CDR3 covers 15 residues. Investigators reverse transcribed all isolated RNA, so they sequenced expressed TCRB transcripts. Profiling relied on immunoSEQ multiplex PCR, and the TCRdb table lists in-frame clones only, not all of them. The top ten clones hold about 6.7% of a sample with around 300,000 clones, roughly 15% of them seen once. This sequence originates from a man younger than 45 in good health. The chain is built from TRBV6-5 and TRBJ1-3; D possibly corresponds to TRBD1 (6 bases). Sequenced: central memory CD4+ T cells from blood. CDR3 coding DNA: TGTGCCAGCAGTTACACGGACAGACCTGGAAACACCATATATTTT. Translating gives CASSYTDRPGNTIYF.